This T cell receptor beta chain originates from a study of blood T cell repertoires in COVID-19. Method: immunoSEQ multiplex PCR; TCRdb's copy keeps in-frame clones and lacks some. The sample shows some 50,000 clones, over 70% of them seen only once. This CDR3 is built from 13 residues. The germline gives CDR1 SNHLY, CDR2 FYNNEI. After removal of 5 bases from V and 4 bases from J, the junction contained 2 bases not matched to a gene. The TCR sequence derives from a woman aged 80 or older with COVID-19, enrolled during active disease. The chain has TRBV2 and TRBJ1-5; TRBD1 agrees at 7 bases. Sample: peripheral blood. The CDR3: CASSLQGNQPQHF. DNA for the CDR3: TGTGCCAGCAGTTTACAGGGGAATCAGCCCCAGCATTTT.